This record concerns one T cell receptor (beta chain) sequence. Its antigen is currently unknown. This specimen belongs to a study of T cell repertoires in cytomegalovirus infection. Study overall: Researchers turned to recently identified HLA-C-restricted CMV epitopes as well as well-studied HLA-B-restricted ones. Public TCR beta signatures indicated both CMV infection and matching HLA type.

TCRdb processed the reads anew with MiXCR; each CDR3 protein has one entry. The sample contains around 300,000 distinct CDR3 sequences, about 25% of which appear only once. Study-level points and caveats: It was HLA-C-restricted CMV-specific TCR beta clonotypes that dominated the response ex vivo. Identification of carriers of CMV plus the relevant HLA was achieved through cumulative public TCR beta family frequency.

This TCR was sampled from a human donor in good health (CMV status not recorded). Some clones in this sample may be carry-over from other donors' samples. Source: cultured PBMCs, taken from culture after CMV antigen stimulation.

The CDR3, as DNA: TGTGCCAGCAGCTTAGTAACAGACAGCCACCCATCCTCTGGAAACACCATATATTTT. This codes for CASSLVTDSHPSSGNTIYF. This chain uses TRBV7-6 with TRBJ1-3; weak D call: TRBD1 (5 bases). Trimming left V 1 base short and J 0 bases short, with 19 bases between. This CDR3 is 19 amino acids long. The V gene's germline CDR1 is SGHVS and CDR2 FNYEAQ.